A selection of T cell receptor beta chains follows, all from one sample in a study of T cell changes during pregnancy in multiple sclerosis. Here immunoSEQ multiplex PCR was the method, and the copy in TCRdb shows in-frame clones only, minus some. This sample has 30,000 to 45,000 clones, with 80% to 95% found just once. The sample here was CD4+ T cells from peripheral blood mononuclear cells, taken in the third trimester of pregnancy. These receptors were obtained from a female donor in good health, enrolled as a control in a pregnancy study. Both conserved end residues are trimmed from each CDR3. Each record gives: J gene, V gene, CDR3 protein.

>TRBJ2-1|TRBV6-6
ASTRWEDTLYNEQF
>TRBJ1-5|TRBV18
ASSPDSPNQPQH
>TRBJ2-2|TRBV7-9
ASSLDTITGELF
>TRBJ2-7|TRBV7-2
ASSLEAGSYYEQY
>TRBJ1-5|TRBV28
ASLGGRSNQPQH
>TRBJ1-2|TRBV19
ASSRGQGNGYT
>TRBJ2-5|TRBV5-4
ASSPGTGGYQIETQY
>TRBJ2-7|TRBV6-5
ASSYSGTGFYEQY
>TRBJ1-1|TRBV5-6
ASSSQGRNTEAF
>TRBJ1-1|TRBV2
ASRADRNTEAF
>TRBJ2-4|TRBV7-3
ASSPAAGKNIQY
>TRBJ2-6|TRBV18
ASSPRDRVLGGANVLT
>TRBJ2-7|TRBV5-5
ASSRILQGTSSYEQY
>TRBJ1-2|TRBV14
ASSRGDRQLYGYT
>TRBJ1-4|TRBV15
ATSSLARGEKLF
>TRBJ2-3|TRBV4-1
ASSQDAGLAGGGDTQY
>TRBJ1-5|TRBV19
ASRRGRNQPQH
>TRBJ1-3|TRBV4-2
ASSQETLGASGNTIY
>TRBJ2-3|TRBV5-5
ASSLVLLGQGIRDTQY
>TRBJ1-4|TRBV7-2
ASSLGPATNEKLF
>TRBJ1-6|TRBV7-2
ASERDRNSPLH